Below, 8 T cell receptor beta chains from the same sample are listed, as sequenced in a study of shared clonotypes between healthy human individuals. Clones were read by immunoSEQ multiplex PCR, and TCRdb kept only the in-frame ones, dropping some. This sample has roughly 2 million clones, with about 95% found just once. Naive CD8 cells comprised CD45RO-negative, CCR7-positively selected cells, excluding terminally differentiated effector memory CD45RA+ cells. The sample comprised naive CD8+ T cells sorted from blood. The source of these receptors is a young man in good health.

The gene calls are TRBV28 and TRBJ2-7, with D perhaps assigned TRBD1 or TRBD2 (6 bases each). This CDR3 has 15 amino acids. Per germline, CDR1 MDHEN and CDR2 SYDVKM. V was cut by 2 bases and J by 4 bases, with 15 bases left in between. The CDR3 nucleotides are TGTGCCAGCAGTTTAAGGGGGGCAAGTAGGTACGAGCAGTACTTC. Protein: CASSLRGASRYEQYF.

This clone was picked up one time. CDR3 nucleotides: TGTGCCAGCAGCTTCGGACAGGGGAACTCCTACGAGCAGTACTTC. It specifies CASSFGQGNSYEQYF. The genes are TRBV5-4 and TRBJ2-7; 9 bases are shared with TRBD1. The CDR3 is 15 residues long. The junction had 3 bases not matched to a gene; V was cut back by 2 bases and J by 0 bases. The germline gives CDR1 SGHNT, CDR2 YYREEE (reference sequence).

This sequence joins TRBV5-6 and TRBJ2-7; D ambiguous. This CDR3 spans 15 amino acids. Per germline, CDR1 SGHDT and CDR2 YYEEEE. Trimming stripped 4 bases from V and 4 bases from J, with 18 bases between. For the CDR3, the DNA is TGTGCCAGCAGCCCCACCGGGTCCCCCTCGTACGAGCAGTACTTC. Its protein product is CASSPTGSPSYEQYF.

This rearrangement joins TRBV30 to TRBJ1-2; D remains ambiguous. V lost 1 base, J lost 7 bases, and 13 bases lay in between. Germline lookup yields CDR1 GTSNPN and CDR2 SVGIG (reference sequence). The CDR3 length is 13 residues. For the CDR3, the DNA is TGTGCCTGGAGTGCCCTCTCCGGAGCTGGCTACACCTTC. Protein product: CAWSALSGAGYTF.

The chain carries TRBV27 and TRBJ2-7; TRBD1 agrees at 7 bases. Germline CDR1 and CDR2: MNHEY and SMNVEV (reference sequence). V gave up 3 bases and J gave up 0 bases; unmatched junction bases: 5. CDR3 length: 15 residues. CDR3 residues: CASSLGRDSSYEQYF. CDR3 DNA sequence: TGTGCCAGCAGTTTGGGCCGGGACAGCTCCTACGAGCAGTACTTC.

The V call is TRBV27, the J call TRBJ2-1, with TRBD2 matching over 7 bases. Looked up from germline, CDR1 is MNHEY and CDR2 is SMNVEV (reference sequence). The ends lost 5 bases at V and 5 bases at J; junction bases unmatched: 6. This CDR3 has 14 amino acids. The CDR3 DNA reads TGTGCCAGCAGTCGTACGGGAGGAGACAATGAGCAGTTCTTC. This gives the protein CASSRTGGDNEQFF.

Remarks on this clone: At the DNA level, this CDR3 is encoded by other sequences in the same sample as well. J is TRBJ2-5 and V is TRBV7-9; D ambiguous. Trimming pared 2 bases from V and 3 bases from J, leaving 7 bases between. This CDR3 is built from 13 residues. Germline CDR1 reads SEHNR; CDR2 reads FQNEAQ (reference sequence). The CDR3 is CASSLSGEETQYF. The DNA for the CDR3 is TGTGCCAGCAGCTTATCAGGCGAAGAGACCCAGTACTTC.

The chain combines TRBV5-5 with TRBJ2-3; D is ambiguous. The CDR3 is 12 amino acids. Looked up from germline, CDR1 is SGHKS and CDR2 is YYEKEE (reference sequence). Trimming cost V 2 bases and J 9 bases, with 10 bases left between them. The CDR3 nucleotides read TGTGCCAGCAGCTTATGGCCTGAAACGCAGTATTTT. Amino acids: CASSLWPETQYF.